The rows below give T cell receptor beta chains drawn from one sample of a study of blood T cell repertoires in COVID-19. Sequencing used immunoSEQ multiplex PCR; TCRdb keeps in-frame clones, though not all of them. The repertoire consists of 200,000 to 300,000 clones, with around 87% occurring once and the leading ten covering over 1.2%. Sequenced: peripheral blood. These receptors originate from a woman between 40 and 55 years old who had recovered from COVID-19. Each CDR3 is given with its conserved first and last residue.

J | V | CDR3
TRBJ1-4 | TRBV30 | CAFRQGFREKLFF
TRBJ1-5 | TRBV7-9 | CASSRWTGASNQPQHF
TRBJ2-2 | TRBV5-1 | CASSFDGGTGELFF
TRBJ2-1 | TRBV27 | CASSLSQRGGRDEQFF
TRBJ2-7 | TRBV2 | CASSEAIGEVYEQYF
TRBJ2-7 | TRBV6-5 | CASISGVNEQYF
TRBJ1-1 | TRBV27 | CASRMYRANTEAFF
TRBJ2-1 | TRBV9 | CASSISSGGAYNEQFF
TRBJ1-3 | TRBV6-5 | CASSYLGDTIYF
TRBJ1-1 | TRBV15 | CATSRDLWQNTEAFF
TRBJ2-5 | TRBV19 | CASSIDRGSETQYF
TRBJ2-3 | TRBV4-1 | CASSQDYGGGVRDTQYF
TRBJ2-5 | TRBV25-1 | CASSDRHYQETQYF
TRBJ2-7 | TRBV12-5 | CASGREFYEQYF
TRBJ1-1 | TRBV6-5 | CASKETIHTEAFF
TRBJ1-2 | TRBV27 | CASSRPGQGPYGYTF
TRBJ2-5 | TRBV5-6 | CASSPPGGGEETQYF
TRBJ2-3 | TRBV7-3 | CASSLMGGNADTQYF
TRBJ2-2 | TRBV10-3 | CGSGKVAGELFF
TRBJ1-2 | TRBV6-5 | CASSYSAGNLGGYTF
TRBJ1-2 | TRBV7-8 | CASSPGGEIQGPNYGYTF
TRBJ2-1 | TRBV30 | CAWSSRTGGVTFF
TRBJ1-1 | TRBV7-9 | CASSPGVGYTEAFF
TRBJ2-3 | TRBV5-5 | CASSLAVGTDTQYF
TRBJ1-3 | TRBV19 | CASSIFGSGNTIYF
TRBJ2-1 | TRBV2 | CASTSQGKRYEQFF
TRBJ1-5 | TRBV19 | CASSVRIRGLNQPQHF
TRBJ1-2 | TRBV10-3 | CAIRGGVRYGYTF
TRBJ1-2 | TRBV19 | CASRSLGYTF
TRBJ1-1 | TRBV18 | CASSSWTGTEAFF
TRBJ1-4 | TRBV9 | CASSVVSGQEDGKLFF
TRBJ2-1 | TRBV20-1 | CSASNAGGRGTPNEQFF
TRBJ2-1 | TRBV15 | CATSRVRGATRRFNEQFF
TRBJ1-1 | TRBV4-3 | CASSHSLDTEAFF
TRBJ1-4 | TRBV18 | CASSPARFTGGEKLFF
TRBJ2-5 | TRBV5-1 | CASSSAGETQYF
TRBJ1-1 | TRBV19 | CASSIVRGQGATNTEAFF
TRBJ2-2 | TRBV4-3 | CASSPEGPRADTGELFF
TRBJ1-2 | TRBV10-3 | CATMEGEGYGYTF
TRBJ1-1 | TRBV19 | CASSILGGGTDRDTEAFF
TRBJ1-2 | TRBV7-2 | CASSQGPRGSHYGYTF
TRBJ2-5 | TRBV5-5 | CASRPLDRGQETQYF